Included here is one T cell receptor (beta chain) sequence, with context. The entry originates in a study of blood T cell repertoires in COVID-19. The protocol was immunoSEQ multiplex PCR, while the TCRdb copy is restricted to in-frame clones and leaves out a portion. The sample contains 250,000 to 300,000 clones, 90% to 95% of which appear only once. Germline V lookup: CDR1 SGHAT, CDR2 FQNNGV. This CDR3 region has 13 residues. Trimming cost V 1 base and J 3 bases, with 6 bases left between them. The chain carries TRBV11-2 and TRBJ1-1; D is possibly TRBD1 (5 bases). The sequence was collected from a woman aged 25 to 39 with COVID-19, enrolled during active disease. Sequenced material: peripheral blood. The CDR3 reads CASSLARDTEAFF. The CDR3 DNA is TGTGCCAGCAGCTTAGCCAGGGACACTGAAGCTTTCTTT.